The T cell receptor beta chain described here comes from a study of blood T cell repertoires in COVID-19. Study-wide context: The samples span acute and convalescent COVID-19 from the United States, Italy and Spain. In each case, the material was cDNA or gDNA derived from T cells, B-cell-depleted T cells, or PBMCs.

Which cohort a participant joined came from the clinical history participants gave. Germline lookup yields CDR1 SGHNT and CDR2 YYREEE (reference sequence). The CDR3 has 16 amino acids. V lost 0 bases and J lost 4; bases outside the gene matches: 9. Original processing methods: Reference gene primers were amplified, and this amplification served to estimate nucleated cell counts. The table came from immunoSEQ multiplex PCR; TCRdb's copy has only in-frame clones and leaves some out. The D gene and trimming were derived from the DNA, and the V and J assignments and clone size from that table. Among around 250,000 clones listed, about 89% were seen once. In its sample, this clone was seen once.

The sequenced sample consisted of PBMCs or T cells enriched from blood (not recorded which). The J gene is TRBJ2-5, the V gene TRBV5-4, with 7 bases identical to TRBD1. The receptor was isolated from a human donor in a cohort exposed to, infected with or recovered from COVID-19 (not recorded which). The donor label of this sample is uncertain. Here the CDR3 DNA reads TGTGCCAGCAGCTTGGCCGTAAGGGGGCGAAGAGAGACCCAGTACTTC. Protein: CASSLAVRGRRETQYF.